This TCR beta chain was captured by sequencing in a study of neurological immune-mediated disorders. This clonotype came up many times. The ends lost 6 bases at V and 2 bases at J; junction bases unmatched: 2. This CDR3 is 14 amino acids long. The germline CDR1 and CDR2 sequences are SGHTA and FQGNSA. TCRdb ran MiXCR on the 5' RACE reads and lists one entry per CDR3 protein. The sample shows 70,000 to 75,000 distinct CDR3 sequences, roughly 13% of them seen only once. Time point: longitudinal time-point 1 (baseline). The TCR was taken from a female donor with HTLV-1-associated myelopathy (HAM/TSP). Sequencing was performed on PBMCs. The rearrangement uses TRBV7-2 and TRBJ2-3; 10 bases match TRBD2. The CDR3 coding sequence is TGTGCCAGCAGAACTAGCGGGAACACAGATACGCAGTATTTT. Protein product: CASRTSGNTDTQYF.